This TCR beta chain stems from a study of T cell responses to AZD1222 COVID-19 vaccine. Data came from immunoSEQ multiplex PCR; TCRdb stores just in-frame clones and leaves some out. The sample carries roughly 150,000 clones, about nine tenths recorded once. The CDR3 runs 14 residues. V dropped 0 bases and J dropped 8 bases, with 10 bases sitting between them. Germline CDR1 and CDR2: LGHNA and YNFKEQ. General study findings and limits: Recipients of two AZD1222 doses showed rising Spike-specific TCR breadth and depth.

About this clone itself: The target antigen is unknown.

The specimen comprised peripheral blood, sampled on day 0 of AZD1222 vaccination. The sequence was obtained from an adult in good health. The rearrangement joins TRBV4-2 to TRBJ1-4; tentatively, D is TRBD1 (5 bases). The CDR3 sequence is CASSQDREGEKLFF. The CDR3 DNA reads TGTGCCAGCAGCCAAGACAGGGAGGGGGAAAAACTGTTTTTT.